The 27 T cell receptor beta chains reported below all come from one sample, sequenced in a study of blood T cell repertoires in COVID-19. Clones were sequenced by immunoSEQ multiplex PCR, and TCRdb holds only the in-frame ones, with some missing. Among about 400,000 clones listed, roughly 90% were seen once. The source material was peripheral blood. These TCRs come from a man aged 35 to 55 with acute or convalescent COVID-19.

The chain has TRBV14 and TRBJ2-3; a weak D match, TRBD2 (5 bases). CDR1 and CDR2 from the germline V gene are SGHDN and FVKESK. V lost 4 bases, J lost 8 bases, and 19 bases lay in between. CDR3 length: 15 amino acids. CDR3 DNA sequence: TGTGCCAGCAGCCGAGACCTGGAGGACCGAGGTACGCAGTATTTT. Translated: CASSRDLEDRGTQYF. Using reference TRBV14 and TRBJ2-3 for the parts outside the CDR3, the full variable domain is EAGVTQFPSHSVIEKGQTVTLRCDPISGHDNLYWYRRVMGKEIKFLLHFVKESKQDESGMPNNRFLAERTGGTYSTLKVQPAELEDSGVYFCASSRDLEDRGTQYFGPGTRLTVL.

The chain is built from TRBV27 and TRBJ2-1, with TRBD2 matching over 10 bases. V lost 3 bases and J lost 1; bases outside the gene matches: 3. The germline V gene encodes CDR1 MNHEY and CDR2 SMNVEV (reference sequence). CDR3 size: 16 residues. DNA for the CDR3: TGTGCCAGCAGTTTCTCGACTAGCGGGTCCTACAATGAGCAGTTCTTC. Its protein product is CASSFSTSGSYNEQFF.

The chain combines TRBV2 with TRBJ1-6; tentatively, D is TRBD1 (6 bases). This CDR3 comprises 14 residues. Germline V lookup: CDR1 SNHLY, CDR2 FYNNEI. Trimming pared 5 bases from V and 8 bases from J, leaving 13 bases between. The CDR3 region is CASSHRDTDSPLHF. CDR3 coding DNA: TGTGCCAGCAGTCACCGGGACACGGATTCACCCCTCCACTTT.

The DNA of the CDR3 is TGTGCCAGCAGCCGGGACAGGGGGATTCCTGAAGCTTTCTTT. This sequence encodes CASSRDRGIPEAFF. The chain uses TRBV6-5 and TRBJ1-1, with 11 bases matching TRBD1. This CDR3 comprises 14 residues. V was pared by 6 bases and J by 6 bases, with 6 bases of the junction left unmatched. The V gene's germline CDR1 is MNHEY and CDR2 SVGAGI.

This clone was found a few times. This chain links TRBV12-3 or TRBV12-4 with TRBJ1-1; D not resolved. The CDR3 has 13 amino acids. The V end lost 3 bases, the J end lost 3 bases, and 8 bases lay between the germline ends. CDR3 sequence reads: CASSFRRDTEAFF. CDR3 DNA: TGTGCCAGCAGTTTCCGAAGAGACACTGAAGCTTTCTTT.

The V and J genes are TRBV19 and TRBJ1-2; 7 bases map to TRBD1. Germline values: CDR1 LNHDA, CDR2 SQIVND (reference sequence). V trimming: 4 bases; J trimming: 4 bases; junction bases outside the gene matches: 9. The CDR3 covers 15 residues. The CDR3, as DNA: TGTGCCAGTAGTACTCGACAGGGAAATGTCTATGGCTACACCTTC. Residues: CASSTRQGNVYGYTF. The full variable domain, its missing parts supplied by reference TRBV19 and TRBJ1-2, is DGGITQSPKYLFRKEGQNVTLSCEQNLNHDAMYWYRQDPGQGLRLIYYSQIVNDFQKGDIAEGYSVSREKKESFPLTVTSAQKNPTAFYLCASSTRQGNVYGYTFGSGTRLTVV.

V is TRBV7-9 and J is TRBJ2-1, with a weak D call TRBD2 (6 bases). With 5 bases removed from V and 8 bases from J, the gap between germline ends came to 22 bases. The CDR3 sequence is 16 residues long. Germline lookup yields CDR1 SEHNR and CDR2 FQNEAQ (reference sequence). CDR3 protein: CASSMGLIKREDEQFF. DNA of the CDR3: TGTGCCAGCAGCATGGGACTGATCAAAAGAGAGGATGAGCAGTTCTTC.

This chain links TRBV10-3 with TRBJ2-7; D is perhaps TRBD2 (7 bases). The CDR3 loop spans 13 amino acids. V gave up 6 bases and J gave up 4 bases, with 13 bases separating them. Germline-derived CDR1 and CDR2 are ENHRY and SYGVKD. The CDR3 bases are TGTGCCATCAGGGCGGGGGCGGCGTACGAGCAGTACTTC. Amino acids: CAIRAGAAYEQYF.

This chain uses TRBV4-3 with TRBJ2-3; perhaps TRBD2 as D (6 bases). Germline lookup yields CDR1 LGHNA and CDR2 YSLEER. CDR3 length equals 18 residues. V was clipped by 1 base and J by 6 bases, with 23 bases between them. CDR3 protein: CASSQGPFVGGLMDTQYF. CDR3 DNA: TGCGCCAGCAGCCAAGGTCCCTTCGTGGGGGGACTGATGGATACGCAGTATTTT.

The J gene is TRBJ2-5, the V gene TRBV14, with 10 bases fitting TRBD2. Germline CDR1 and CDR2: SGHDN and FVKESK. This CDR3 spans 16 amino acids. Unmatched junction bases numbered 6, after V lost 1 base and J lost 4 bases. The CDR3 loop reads CASSQVSGRPGETQYF. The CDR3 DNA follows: TGTGCCAGCAGCCAAGTTAGCGGGAGGCCGGGAGAGACCCAGTACTTC.

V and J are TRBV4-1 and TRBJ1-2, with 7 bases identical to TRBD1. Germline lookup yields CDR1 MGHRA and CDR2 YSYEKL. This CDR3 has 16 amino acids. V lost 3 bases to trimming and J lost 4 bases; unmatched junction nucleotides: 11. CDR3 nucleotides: TGCGCCAGCAGCCAGGAAAACAGGGGATATATCTATGGCTACACCTTC. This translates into CASSQENRGYIYGYTF.

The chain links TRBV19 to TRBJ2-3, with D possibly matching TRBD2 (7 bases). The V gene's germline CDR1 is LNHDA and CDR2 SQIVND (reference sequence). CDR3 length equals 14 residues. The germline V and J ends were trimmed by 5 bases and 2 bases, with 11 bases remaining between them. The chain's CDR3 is CASSVGGLTDTQYF. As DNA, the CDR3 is TGTGCCAGTAGTGTCGGGGGGCTCACAGATACGCAGTATTTT.

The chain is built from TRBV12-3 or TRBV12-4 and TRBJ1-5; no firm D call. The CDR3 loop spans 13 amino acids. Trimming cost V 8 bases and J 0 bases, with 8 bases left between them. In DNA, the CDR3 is TGTGCCAGCGGCGGGTTTAGCAATCAGCCCCAGCATTTT. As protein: CASGGFSNQPQHF.

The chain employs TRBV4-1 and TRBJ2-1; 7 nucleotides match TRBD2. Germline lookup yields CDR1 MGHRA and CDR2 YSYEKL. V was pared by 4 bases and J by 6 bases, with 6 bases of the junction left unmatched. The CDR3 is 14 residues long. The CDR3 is CASSPRLAPNEQFF. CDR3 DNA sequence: TGCGCCAGCAGCCCTAGACTAGCTCCCAATGAGCAGTTCTTC.

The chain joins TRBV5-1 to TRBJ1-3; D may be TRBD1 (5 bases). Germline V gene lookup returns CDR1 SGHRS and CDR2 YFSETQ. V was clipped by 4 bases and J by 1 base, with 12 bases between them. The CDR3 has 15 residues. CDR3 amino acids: CASSPHAGSGNTIYF. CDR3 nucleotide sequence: TGCGCCAGCAGCCCCCACGCAGGGTCTGGAAACACCATATATTTT. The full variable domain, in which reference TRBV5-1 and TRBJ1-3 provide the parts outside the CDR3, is KAGVTQTPRYLIKTRGQQVTLSCSPISGHRSVSWYQQTPGQGLQFLFEYFSETQRNKGNFPGRFSGRQFSNSRSEMNVSTLELGDSALYLCASSPHAGSGNTIYFGEGSWLTVV.

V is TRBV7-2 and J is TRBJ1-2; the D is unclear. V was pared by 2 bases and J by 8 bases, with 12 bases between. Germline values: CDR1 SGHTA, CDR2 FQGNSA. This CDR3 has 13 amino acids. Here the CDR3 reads CASSLSFHSGYTF. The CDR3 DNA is TGTGCCAGCAGCTTAAGCTTTCATTCGGGCTACACCTTC.

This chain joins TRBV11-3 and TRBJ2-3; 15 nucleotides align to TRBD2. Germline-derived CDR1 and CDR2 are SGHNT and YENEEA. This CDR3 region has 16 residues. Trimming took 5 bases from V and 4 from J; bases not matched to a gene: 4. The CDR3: CASSPGLAGGPDTQYF. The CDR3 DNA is TGTGCCAGCAGCCCGGGACTAGCGGGGGGACCAGATACGCAGTATTTT. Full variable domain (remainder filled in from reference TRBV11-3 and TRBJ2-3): EAGVVQSPRYKIIEKKQPVAFWCNPISGHNTLYWYLQNLGQGPELLIRYENEEAVDDSQLPKDRFSAERLKGVDSTLKIQPAELGDSAVYLCASSPGLAGGPDTQYFGPGTRLTVL.

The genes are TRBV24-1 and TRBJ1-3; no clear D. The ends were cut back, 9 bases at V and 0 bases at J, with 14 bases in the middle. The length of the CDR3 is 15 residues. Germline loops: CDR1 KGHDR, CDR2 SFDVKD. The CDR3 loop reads CATLRAFSSGNTIYF. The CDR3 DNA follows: TGTGCCACCTTGAGGGCATTTAGCTCTGGAAACACCATATATTTT.

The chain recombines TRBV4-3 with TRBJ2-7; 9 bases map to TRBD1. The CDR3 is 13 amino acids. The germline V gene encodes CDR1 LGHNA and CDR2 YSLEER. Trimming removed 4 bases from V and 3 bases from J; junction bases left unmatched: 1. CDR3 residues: CASSLDRGYEQYF. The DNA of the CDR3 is TGCGCCAGCAGCCTGGACAGGGGCTACGAGCAGTACTTC.

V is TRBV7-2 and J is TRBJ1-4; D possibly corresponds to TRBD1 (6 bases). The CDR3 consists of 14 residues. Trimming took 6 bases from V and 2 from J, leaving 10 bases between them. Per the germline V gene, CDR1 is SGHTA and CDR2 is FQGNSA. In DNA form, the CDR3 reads TGTGCCAGCAGTTATACAGGGACTAATGAAAAACTGTTTTTT. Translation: CASSYTGTNEKLFF.

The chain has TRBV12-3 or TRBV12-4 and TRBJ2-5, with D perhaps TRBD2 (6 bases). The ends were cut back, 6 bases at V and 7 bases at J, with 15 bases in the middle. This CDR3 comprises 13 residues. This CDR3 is CASRPTSLGTQYF. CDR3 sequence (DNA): TGTGCCAGCAGACCGACTAGTTTGGGGACCCAGTACTTC.

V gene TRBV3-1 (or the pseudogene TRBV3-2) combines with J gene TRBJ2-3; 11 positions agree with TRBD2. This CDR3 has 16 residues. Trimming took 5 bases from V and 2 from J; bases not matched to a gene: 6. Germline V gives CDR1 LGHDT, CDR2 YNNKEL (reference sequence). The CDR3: CASSASGGTITDTQYF. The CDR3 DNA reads TGTGCCAGCAGCGCTAGCGGGGGGACAATCACAGATACGCAGTATTTT.

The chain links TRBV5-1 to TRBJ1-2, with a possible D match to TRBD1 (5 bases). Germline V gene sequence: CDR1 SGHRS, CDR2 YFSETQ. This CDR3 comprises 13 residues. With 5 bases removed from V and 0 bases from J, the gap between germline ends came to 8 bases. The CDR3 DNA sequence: TGCGCCAGCAGTATGACAGCTAACTATGGCTACACCTTC. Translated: CASSMTANYGYTF.

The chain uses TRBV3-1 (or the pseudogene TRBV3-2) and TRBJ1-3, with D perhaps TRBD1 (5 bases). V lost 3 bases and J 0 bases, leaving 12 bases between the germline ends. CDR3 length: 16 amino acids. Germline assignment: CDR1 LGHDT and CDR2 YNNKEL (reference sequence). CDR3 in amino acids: CASSQTATHSGNTIYF. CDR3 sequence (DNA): TGTGCCAGCAGCCAGACAGCCACACACTCTGGAAACACCATATATTTT.

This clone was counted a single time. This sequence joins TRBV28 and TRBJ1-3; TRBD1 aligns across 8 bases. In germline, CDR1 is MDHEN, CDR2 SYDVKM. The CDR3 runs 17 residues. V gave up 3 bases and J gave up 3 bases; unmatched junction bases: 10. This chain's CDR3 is CASSFSGGSGYGNTIYF. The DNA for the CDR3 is TGTGCCAGCAGTTTCTCAGGGGGCTCGGGTTATGGAAACACCATATATTTT.

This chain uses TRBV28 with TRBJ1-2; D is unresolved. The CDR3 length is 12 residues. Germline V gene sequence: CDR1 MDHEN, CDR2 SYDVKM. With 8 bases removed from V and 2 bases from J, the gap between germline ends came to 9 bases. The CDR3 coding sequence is TGTGCCAGCGGAGGAGCCAACTATGGCTACACCTTC. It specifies CASGGANYGYTF.

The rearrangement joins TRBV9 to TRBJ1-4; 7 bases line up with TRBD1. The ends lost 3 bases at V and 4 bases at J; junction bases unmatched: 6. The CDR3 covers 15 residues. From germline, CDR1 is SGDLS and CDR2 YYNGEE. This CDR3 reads CASSAPGQNNEKLFF. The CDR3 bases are TGTGCCAGCAGCGCTCCGGGACAGAATAATGAAAAACTGTTTTTT. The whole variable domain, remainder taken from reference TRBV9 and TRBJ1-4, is DSGVTQTPKHLITATGQRVTLRCSPRSGDLSVYWYQQSLDQGLQFLIQYYNGEERAKGNILERFSAQQFPDLHSELNLSSLELGDSALYFCASSAPGQNNEKLFFGSGTQLSVL.